This TCR beta chain comes out of a study of chemoradiotherapy in HPV16-positive cancers. General study findings and limits: The functional HPV-specific definition rests on just two HPV16-positive patients. HPV-responsive T-cell expansion during chemoradiotherapy was linked to improved recurrence-free survival in HPV16-positive patients.

Samples were taken several times over chemoradiotherapy. Assay used: immunoSEQ multiplex PCR; TCRdb lists only in-frame clones, some missing. The data contain around 9,200 clones, 78% of them singletons. Comments on this clone: The antigen remains unidentified.

The CDR3 sequence is 14 residues long. V was trimmed by 8 bases and J by 2 bases, leaving 13 bases between them. CDR1 and CDR2 from the germline V gene are SNHLY and FYNNEI. The rearrangement joins TRBV2 to TRBJ1-5; D uncertain. This receptor was obtained from a human donor with HPV-associated anogenital cancer. The sample was taken from a patient who underwent chemoradiotherapy. In DNA form, the CDR3 reads TGTGCCAGCCTAAATGATCGTCGCAATCAGCCCCAGCATTTT. It is translated as CASLNDRRNQPQHF.